The 20 T cell receptor beta chains below all came from one sample that was sequenced in a study of blood T cell repertoires in COVID-19. TCRdb keeps only in-frame clones here, not all; method: immunoSEQ multiplex PCR. The sample has about 52,000 clones, roughly four fifths seen once; the top ten hold roughly a quarter. Sequencing input: peripheral blood. These receptors all come from a woman of 80 years or more with COVID-19, enrolled during active disease.

The chain joins TRBV3-1 (or the pseudogene TRBV3-2) to TRBJ2-7; 7 bases are a match to TRBD1. CDR3 length equals 13 residues. Germline values: CDR1 LGHDT, CDR2 YNNKEL (reference sequence). The trim removed 4 bases at V and 7 bases at J, leaving 7 bases unmatched. As DNA, the CDR3 is TGTGCCAGCAGCCCCTCTGACAGGGAAGAGCAGTACTTC. Amino acids: CASSPSDREEQYF.

This clone was seen a handful of times. The chain uses TRBV18 and TRBJ1-2; tentative D call: TRBD1 (5 bases). V lost 0 bases, J lost 9 bases, and 17 bases lay in between. Per germline, CDR1 KGHSH and CDR2 LQKENI. The CDR3 loop spans 15 amino acids. CDR3 sequence reads: CASSPPVGARVSYTF. The CDR3 DNA reads as TGTGCCAGCTCACCACCGGTAGGGGCCCGAGTGAGCTACACCTTC. The variable domain in full, with the rest retrieved from reference TRBV18 and TRBJ1-2, is NAGVMQNPRHLVRRRGQEARLRCSPMKGHSHVYWYRQLPEEGLKFMVYLQKENIIDESGMPKERFSAEFPKEGPSILRIQQVVRGDSAAYFCASSPPVGARVSYTFGSGTRLTVV.

CDR3 nucleotides: TGTGCCAGCAGTTTGACAGGCCTTAATGAAAAACTGTTTTTT. Its translation is CASSLTGLNEKLFF. The chain recombines TRBV6-5 with TRBJ1-4; D possibly corresponds to TRBD1 (6 bases). The V gene's germline CDR1 is MNHEY and CDR2 SVGAGI. The ends were cut back, 4 bases at V and 4 bases at J, with 10 bases in the middle. The CDR3 length is 14 residues.

This clone has just one count. The gene calls are TRBV18 and TRBJ2-7; the match to TRBD2 covers 7 bases. The germline V gene encodes CDR1 KGHSH and CDR2 LQKENI. After removal of 0 bases from V and 6 bases from J, the junction contained 14 bases not matched to a gene. The length of the CDR3 is 17 residues. CDR3 DNA sequence: TGTGCCAGCTCACCACCGCGCGGGGGAATCGCTAAACTCGAGCAGTACTTC. Amino acid sequence: CASSPPRGGIAKLEQYF.

This sequence joins TRBV4-2 and TRBJ2-3; 7 bases are shared with TRBD2. Germline V CDR1 and CDR2: LGHNA, YNFKEQ. The V segment lost 2 bases and the J segment 2 bases; nucleotides outside the gene matches: 4. This CDR3 is 15 amino acids long. The CDR3 spells CASSQSGTTTDTQYF. The CDR3, as DNA: TGTGCCAGCAGCCAATCCGGGACTACCACAGATACGCAGTATTTT.

The genes are TRBV4-2 and TRBJ2-1; 7 nucleotides match TRBD2. This CDR3 spans 15 amino acids. Germline V gene data show CDR1 as LGHNA and CDR2 as YNFKEQ. V trimming: 0 bases; J trimming: 5 bases; junction bases outside the gene matches: 4. CDR3: CASSQDRGTNNEQFF. CDR3 sequence (DNA): TGTGCCAGCAGCCAAGATCGGGGGACTAACAATGAGCAGTTCTTC.

The chain uses TRBV11-1 and TRBJ2-1; 11 bases are shared with TRBD2. The germline V gene has CDR1 SGHAT and CDR2 FQDESV (reference sequence). J was trimmed by 7 bases and V by 1 base; bases with no gene match: 3. There are 15 residues in the CDR3. The CDR3 sequence is CASSLGTSGSNEQFF. CDR3 DNA sequence: TGTGCCAGCAGCTTAGGTACTAGCGGGAGTAATGAGCAGTTCTTC. Looking up the rest from reference TRBV11-1 and TRBJ2-1 gives the full variable domain: EAEVAQSPRYKITEKSQAVAFWCDPISGHATLYWYRQILGQGPELLVQFQDESVVDDSQLPKDRFSAERLKGVDSTLKIQPAELGDSAMYLCASSLGTSGSNEQFFGPGTRLTVL.

The genes are TRBV3-1 (or the pseudogene TRBV3-2) and TRBJ1-2; D gene unclear. The ends were cut back, 3 bases at V and 3 bases at J, with 2 bases in the middle. This CDR3 spans 11 amino acids. From germline, CDR1 is LGHDT and CDR2 YNNKEL (reference sequence). The chain's CDR3 is CASSHYYGYTF. The CDR3 DNA is TGTGCCAGCAGCCACTACTATGGCTACACCTTC.

This chain connects TRBV2 to TRBJ2-6; the match to TRBD1 covers 7 bases. Germline V gene lookup returns CDR1 SNHLY and CDR2 FYNNEI. There are 16 residues in the CDR3. V shed 6 bases, J shed 3 bases, and the junction held 8 bases outside the gene matches. CDR3 region: CASSDERGLGANVLTF. CDR3 nucleotide sequence: TGTGCCAGCAGCGACGAAAGGGGGCTTGGGGCCAACGTCCTGACTTTC.

The rearrangement uses TRBV30 and TRBJ2-7; no clear D gene. The CDR3 totals 11 residues. Between the trimmed V and J ends, which lost 1 base and 4 bases, there was a span of 5 bases. Per germline, CDR1 GTSNPN and CDR2 SVGIG (reference sequence). The CDR3 bases are TGTGCCTGGAGTGCGAGGTACGAGCAGTACTTC. Encoded protein: CAWSARYEQYF.

This clone was counted once. The V call is TRBV5-1, the J call TRBJ1-1; 7 bases agree with TRBD1. This CDR3 is built from 15 residues. In germline, CDR1 is SGHRS, CDR2 YFSETQ. Trimming cost V 2 bases and J 5 bases; bases outside gene matches: 9. DNA for the CDR3: TGCGCCAGCAGCTTTAGAGGGGGCGCGAGGACTGAAGCTTTCTTT. Amino acid sequence: CASSFRGGARTEAFF.

This chain joins TRBV24-1 and TRBJ1-2; 7 nucleotides match TRBD1. CDR1 and CDR2 from the germline V gene are KGHDR and SFDVKD. The trim removed 5 bases at V and 3 bases at J, leaving 14 bases unmatched. The CDR3 totals 17 residues. CDR3 sequence reads: CATSAALTGKPYYGYTF. In DNA form, the CDR3 reads TGTGCCACCAGTGCCGCCCTGACAGGGAAACCTTACTATGGCTACACCTTC.

With respect to this clone: One end of the junction varies from germline; a read error may be responsible. The chain employs TRBV7-7 and TRBJ2-7; D gene uncertain. The CDR3 has 17 residues. Germline loops: CDR1 SSHAT, CDR2 FNYEAQ (reference sequence). In nucleotides, the CDR3 is TGTGCTAGCAGCTTAGCTTCTTACAGCAACCACTCCTACGAGCAGTACTTC. Residues: CASSLASYSNHSYEQYF. The variable domain in full, completed from reference TRBV7-7 and TRBJ2-7, reads GAGVSQSPRYKVTKRGQDVTLRCDPISSHATLYWYQQALGQGPEFLTYFNYEAQPDKSGLPSDRFSAERPEGSISTLTIQRTEQRDSAMYRCASSLASYSNHSYEQYFGPGTRLTVT.

The chain joins TRBV12-5 to TRBJ2-3, with 14 bases matching TRBD2. With 5 bases clipped from V and 4 bases from J, the junction kept 5 bases outside the gene matches. CDR3 length: 16 amino acids. Germline assignment: CDR1 LGHNT and CDR2 FRNRAP. CDR3 sequence: CASGKGLAGVADTQYF. In nucleotides, the CDR3 is TGTGCTAGTGGTAAGGGACTAGCGGGAGTTGCAGATACGCAGTATTTT.

The rearrangement links TRBV6-1 to TRBJ1-1, with 7 nucleotides matching TRBD1. Germline-derived CDR1 and CDR2 are MNHNS and SASEGT. The CDR3 is 16 residues long. The V gene end was trimmed by 4 bases and the J gene end by 1 base; junction bases not matched to a gene: 9. CDR3 amino acids: CASSVQGRKGNTEAFF. Here the CDR3 DNA reads TGTGCCAGCAGTGTACAGGGGCGCAAGGGGAACACTGAAGCTTTCTTT.

This chain connects TRBV9 to TRBJ2-1; 11 bases line up with TRBD2. Per germline, CDR1 SGDLS and CDR2 YYNGEE. With 2 bases clipped from V and 4 bases from J, the junction kept 5 bases outside the gene matches. The CDR3 runs 16 residues. Written as DNA, the CDR3 is TGTGCCAGCAGCGTCGCCGGGACTAGCGGTTACAATGAGCAGTTCTTC. Encoded protein: CASSVAGTSGYNEQFF.

V usage is TRBV18 and J usage is TRBJ2-1, with 8 bases lining up with TRBD1. The CDR3 extends over 17 amino acids. Germline V gene lookup returns CDR1 KGHSH and CDR2 LQKENI. Trimming took 3 bases from V and 6 from J; bases not matched to a gene: 13. The CDR3 reads CASSPLYQGALGNEQFF. The CDR3 DNA follows: TGTGCCAGCTCACCGCTTTATCAGGGGGCGCTGGGCAATGAGCAGTTCTTC.

J is TRBJ1-2 and V is TRBV7-3; weak D call: TRBD1 (5 bases). The germline V gene has CDR1 SGHTA and CDR2 FQGTGA. The CDR3 runs 14 residues. Deletions cut 0 bases from V and 6 bases from J, with 11 bases between. This CDR3 reads CASSLTLTGDGYTF. CDR3 bases: TGTGCCAGCAGCTTAACGTTGACGGGGGATGGCTACACCTTC.

This sequence joins TRBV6-1 and TRBJ2-7; TRBD2 might be the D (5 bases). V lost 0 bases to trimming and J lost 4 bases, with 13 bases between them. The CDR3 spans 15 residues. Per germline, CDR1 MNHNS and CDR2 SASEGT. CDR3 DNA: TGTGCCAGCAGTGAAGCCCAGTATCGGGGTTACGAGCAGTACTTC. Encoded protein: CASSEAQYRGYEQYF.

This clone is a singleton in its sample. The J gene is TRBJ2-3, the V gene TRBV27; D may be TRBD2 (9 bases). Per the germline V gene, CDR1 is MNHEY and CDR2 is SMNVEV (reference sequence). Trimming stripped 6 bases from V and 5 bases from J, with 24 bases between. The CDR3 extends over 17 amino acids. CDR3 loop: CASRAQGAGGRGDTQYF. Here the CDR3 DNA reads TGTGCCAGCAGGGCCCAGGGGGCGGGAGGGAGGGGAGATACGCAGTATTTT.